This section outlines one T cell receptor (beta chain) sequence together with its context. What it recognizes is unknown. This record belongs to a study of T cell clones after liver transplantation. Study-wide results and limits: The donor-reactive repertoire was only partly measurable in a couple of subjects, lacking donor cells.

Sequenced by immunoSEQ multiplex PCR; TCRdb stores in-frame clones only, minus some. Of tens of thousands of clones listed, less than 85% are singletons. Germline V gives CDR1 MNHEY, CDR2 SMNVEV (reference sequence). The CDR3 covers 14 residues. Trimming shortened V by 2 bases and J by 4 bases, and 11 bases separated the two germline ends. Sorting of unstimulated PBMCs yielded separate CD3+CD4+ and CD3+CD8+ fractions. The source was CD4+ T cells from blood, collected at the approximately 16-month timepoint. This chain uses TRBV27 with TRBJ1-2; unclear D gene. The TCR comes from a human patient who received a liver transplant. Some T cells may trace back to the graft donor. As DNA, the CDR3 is TGTGCCAGCAGTTTAAGGGTAGGCGGCTATGGCTACACCTTC. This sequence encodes CASSLRVGGYGYTF.